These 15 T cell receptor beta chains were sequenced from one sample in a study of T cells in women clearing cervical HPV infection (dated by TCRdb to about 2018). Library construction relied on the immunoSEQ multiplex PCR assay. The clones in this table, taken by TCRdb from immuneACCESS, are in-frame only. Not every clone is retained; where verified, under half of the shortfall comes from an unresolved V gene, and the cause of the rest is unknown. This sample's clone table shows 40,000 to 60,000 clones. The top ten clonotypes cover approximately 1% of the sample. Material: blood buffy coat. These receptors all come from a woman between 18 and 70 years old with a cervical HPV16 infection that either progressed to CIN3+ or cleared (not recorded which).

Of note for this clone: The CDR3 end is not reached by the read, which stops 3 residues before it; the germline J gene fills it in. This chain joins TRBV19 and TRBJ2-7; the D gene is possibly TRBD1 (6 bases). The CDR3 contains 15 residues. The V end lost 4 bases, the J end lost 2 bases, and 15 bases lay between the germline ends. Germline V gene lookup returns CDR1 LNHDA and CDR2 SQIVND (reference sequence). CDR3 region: CASSNNRALAYEQYF. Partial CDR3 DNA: TGTGCCAGTAGTAATAACAGGGCCTTAGCCTACGAG. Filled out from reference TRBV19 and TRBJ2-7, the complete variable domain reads DGGITQSPKYLFRKEGQNVTLSCEQNLNHDAMYWYRQDPGQGLRLIYYSQIVNDFQKGDIAEGYSVSREKKESFPLTVTSAQKNPTAFYLCASSNNRALAYEQYFGPGTRLTVT.

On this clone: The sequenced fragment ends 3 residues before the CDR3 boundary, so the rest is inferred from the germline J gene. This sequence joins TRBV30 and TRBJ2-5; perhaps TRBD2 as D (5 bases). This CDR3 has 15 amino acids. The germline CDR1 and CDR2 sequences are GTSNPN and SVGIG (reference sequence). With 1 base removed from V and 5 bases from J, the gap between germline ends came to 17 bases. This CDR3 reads CAWSAVSGERETQYF. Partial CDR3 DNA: TGTGCCTGGAGTGCGGTCTCCGGGGAGAGGGAGACC.

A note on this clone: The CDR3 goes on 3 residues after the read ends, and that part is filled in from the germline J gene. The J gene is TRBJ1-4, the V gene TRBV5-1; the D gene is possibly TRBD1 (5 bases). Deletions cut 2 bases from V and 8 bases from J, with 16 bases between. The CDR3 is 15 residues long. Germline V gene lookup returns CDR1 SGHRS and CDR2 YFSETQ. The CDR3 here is CASSFGGGMEEKLFF. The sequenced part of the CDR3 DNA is TGCGCCAGCAGCTTTGGGGGGGGGATGGAGGAAAAA.

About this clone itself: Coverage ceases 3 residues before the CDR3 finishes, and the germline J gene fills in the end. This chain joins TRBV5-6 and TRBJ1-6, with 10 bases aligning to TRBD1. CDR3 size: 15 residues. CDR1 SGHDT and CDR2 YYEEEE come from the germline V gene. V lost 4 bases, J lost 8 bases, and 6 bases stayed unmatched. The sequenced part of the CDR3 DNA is TGTGCCAGCAGCCCCCTGACAGGGGGCGATTCACCC. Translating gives CASSPLTGGDSP. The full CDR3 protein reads CASSPLTGGDSPLHF.

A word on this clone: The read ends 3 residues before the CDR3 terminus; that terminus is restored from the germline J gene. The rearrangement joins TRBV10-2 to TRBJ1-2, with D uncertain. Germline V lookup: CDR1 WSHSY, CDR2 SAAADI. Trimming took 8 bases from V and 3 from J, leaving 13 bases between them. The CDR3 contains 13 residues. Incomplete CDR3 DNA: TGCGCCAGCGCGGCGAGCCGCTACTATGGC. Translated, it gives CASAASRYYG. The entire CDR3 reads CASAASRYYGYTF.

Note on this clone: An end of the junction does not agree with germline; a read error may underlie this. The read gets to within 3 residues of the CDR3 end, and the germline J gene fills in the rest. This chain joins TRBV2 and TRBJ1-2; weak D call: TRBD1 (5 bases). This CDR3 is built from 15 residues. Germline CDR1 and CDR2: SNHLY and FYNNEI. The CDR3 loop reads CASRGLGTSSYDYTF. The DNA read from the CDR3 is TGTGCCAGCAGAGGACTGGGGACTAGCAGCTATGAC.

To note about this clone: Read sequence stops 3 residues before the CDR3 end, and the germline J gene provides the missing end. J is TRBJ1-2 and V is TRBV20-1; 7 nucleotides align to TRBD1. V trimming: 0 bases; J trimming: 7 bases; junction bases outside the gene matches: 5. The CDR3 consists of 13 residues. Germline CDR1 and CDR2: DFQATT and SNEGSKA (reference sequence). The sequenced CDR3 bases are TGCAGTGCTAGAGACAATACAGGGGTTGGC. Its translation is CSARDNTGVG. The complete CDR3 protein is CSARDNTGVGYTF.

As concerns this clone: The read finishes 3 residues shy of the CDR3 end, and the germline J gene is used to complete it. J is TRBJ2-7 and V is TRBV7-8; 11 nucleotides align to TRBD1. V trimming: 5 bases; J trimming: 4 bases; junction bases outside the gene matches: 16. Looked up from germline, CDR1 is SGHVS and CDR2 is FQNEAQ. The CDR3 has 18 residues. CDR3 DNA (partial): TGTGCCAGCAGCCCAGCAGCCTCAGGGGGGACAGGGGGTTACGAG. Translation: CASSPAASGGTGGYE. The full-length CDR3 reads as CASSPAASGGTGGYEQYF.

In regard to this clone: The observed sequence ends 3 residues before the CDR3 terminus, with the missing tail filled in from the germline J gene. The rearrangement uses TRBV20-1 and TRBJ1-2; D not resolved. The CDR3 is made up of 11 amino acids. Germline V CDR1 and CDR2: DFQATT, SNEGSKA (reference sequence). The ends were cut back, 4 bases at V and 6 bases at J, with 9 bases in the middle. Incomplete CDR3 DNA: TGCAGTGCTAAGTCAGGAGATGGC. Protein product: CSAKSGDG. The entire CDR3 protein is CSAKSGDGYTF.

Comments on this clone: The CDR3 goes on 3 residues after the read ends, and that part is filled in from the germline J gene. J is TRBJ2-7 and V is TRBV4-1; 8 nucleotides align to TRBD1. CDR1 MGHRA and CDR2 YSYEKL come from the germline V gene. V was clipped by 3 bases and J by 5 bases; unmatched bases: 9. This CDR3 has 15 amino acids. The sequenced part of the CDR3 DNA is TGCGCCAGCAGCCACGAACGGGACAGGCCGCACGAG. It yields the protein CASSHERDRPHE. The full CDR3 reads CASSHERDRPHEQYF.

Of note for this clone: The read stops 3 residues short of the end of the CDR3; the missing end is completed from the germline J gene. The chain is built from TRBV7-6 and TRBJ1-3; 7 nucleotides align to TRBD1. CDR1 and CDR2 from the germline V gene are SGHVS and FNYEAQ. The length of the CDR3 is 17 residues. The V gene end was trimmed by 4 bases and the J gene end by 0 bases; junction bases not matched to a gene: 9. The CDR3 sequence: CASSSDMTGSSGNTIYF. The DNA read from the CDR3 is TGTGCCAGCAGCTCTGACATGACAGGGAGCTCTGGAAACACC.

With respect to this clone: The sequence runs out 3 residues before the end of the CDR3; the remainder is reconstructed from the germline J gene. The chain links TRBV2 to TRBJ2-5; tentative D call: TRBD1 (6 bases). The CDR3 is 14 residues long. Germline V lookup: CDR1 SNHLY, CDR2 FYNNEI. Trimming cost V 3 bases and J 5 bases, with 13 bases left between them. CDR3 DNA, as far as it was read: TGTGCCAGCAGTGATTGGGGGCGCGGGGAGACC. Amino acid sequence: CASSDWGRGET. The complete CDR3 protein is CASSDWGRGETQYF.

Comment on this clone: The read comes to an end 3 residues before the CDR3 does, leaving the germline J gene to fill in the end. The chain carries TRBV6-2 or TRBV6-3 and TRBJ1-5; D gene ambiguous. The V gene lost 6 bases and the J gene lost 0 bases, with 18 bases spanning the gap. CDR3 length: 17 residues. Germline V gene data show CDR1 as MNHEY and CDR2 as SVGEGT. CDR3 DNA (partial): TGTGCCAGCAGCTCCCCGGTTAGGGCATATAGCAATCAGCCC. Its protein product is CASSSPVRAYSNQP. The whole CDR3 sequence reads CASSSPVRAYSNQPQHF.

CDR3 DNA, as far as it was read: TGTGCCAGTACCAGAACAAAATTCTCTGGGGCCAACGTC. Translating it yields CASTRTKFSGANV. The full CDR3 is CASTRTKFSGANVLTF. The chain recombines TRBV19 with TRBJ2-6, with unresolved D. The read terminates 3 residues ahead of where the CDR3 ends, so the germline J gene completes it. The CDR3 is 16 amino acids. V lost 7 bases, J lost 0 bases, and 13 bases lay in between. The germline V gene encodes CDR1 LNHDA and CDR2 SQIVND (reference sequence).

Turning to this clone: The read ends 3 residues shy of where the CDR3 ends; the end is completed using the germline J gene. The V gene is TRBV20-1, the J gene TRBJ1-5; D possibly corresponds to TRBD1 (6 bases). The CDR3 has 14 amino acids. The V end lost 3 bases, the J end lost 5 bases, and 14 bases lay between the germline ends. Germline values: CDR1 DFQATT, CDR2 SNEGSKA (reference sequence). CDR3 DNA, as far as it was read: TGCAGTGCTAGGGCAGGGGCACTATATCAGCCC. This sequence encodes CSARAGALYQP. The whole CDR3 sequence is CSARAGALYQPQHF.